This entry is about one TCR beta chain. Its antigen remains unknown. V was trimmed by 0 bases and J by 1 base, leaving 9 bases between them. The CDR3 loop spans 15 amino acids. Germline values: CDR1 LGHNA, CDR2 YNFKEQ. The data were taken from a study of shared clonotypes between healthy human individuals. Study findings and constraints: Estimated clonotype richness was generally higher in naive than memory subsets. Naive CD4 clonotypes were shared across a few donors at roughly 5%.

The naive CD8 population came from CD45RO-negative cells selected for CCR7, without terminally differentiated effector memory CD45RA+ cells. The repertoire was sequenced with immunoSEQ multiplex PCR; TCRdb's copy has only in-frame clones and lacks some. Seen here are around 2.1 million clones, approximately 94% observed once, and the top ten hold 1.5% to 2%. The genes are TRBV4-2 and TRBJ1-1, with D maybe TRBD1 (5 bases). Sample: naive CD8+ T cells from PBMCs. This TCR was recovered from a man aged 18 to 29 in good health. Some clones in this sample may be carry-over from other donors' samples. The CDR3 protein is CASSQDEGKNTEAFF. DNA of the CDR3: TGTGCCAGCAGCCAAGATGAGGGGAAGAACACTGAAGCTTTCTTT.